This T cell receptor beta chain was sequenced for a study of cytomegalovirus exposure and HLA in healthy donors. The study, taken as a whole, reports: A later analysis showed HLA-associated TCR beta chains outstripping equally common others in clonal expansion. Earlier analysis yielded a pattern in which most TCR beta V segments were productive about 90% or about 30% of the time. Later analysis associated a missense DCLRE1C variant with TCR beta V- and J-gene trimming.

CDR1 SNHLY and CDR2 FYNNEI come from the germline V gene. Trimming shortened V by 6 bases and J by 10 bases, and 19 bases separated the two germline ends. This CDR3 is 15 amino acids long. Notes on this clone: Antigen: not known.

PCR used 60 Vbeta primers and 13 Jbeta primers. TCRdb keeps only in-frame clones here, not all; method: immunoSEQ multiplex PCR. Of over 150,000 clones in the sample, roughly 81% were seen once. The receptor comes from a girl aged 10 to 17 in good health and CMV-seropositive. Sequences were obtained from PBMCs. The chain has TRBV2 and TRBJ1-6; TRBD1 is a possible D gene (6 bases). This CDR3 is CASRETGTSISPLHF. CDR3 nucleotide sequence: TGTGCCAGCAGAGAGACCGGGACATCAATATCACCCCTCCACTTT.